Listed below are T cell receptor beta chains from one sample, sequenced in a study of OX40 agonist ivuxolimab in advanced cancers. Profiling relied on immunoSEQ multiplex PCR, and the TCRdb table lists in-frame clones only, not all of them. The data show 45,000 to 55,000 clones, with around 88% seen just once and 14% held by the top ten. Sequenced material: CD4+ or CD8+ T cells sorted from blood, taken in a trial of the OX40 agonist ivuxolimab. These receptors originate from an adult with an advanced solid tumor such as melanoma, head and neck, liver or kidney cancer. CDR3s include the opening cysteine and the closing phenylalanine or tryptophan. Fields, in order: D gene, clone size, J gene, V gene, CDR3 protein, CDR3 DNA. A D gene is named only where the DNA matches it firmly. Expanded clones are given a class, and other clones once, few, many or no size at all.

.,.,TRBJ1-1,TRBV30,CAWSVLGRREAFF,TGTGCCTGGAGTGTACTTGGGCGCCGGGAAGCTTTCTTT
.,.,TRBJ2-2,TRBV28,CASTAPTNTGELFF,TGTGCCAGCACCGCACCTACGAACACCGGGGAGCTGTTTTTT
.,.,TRBJ1-1,TRBV4-1,CASSQDRGGTEAFF,TGCGCCAGCAGCCAAGACAGGGGAGGGACTGAAGCTTTCTTT
.,few,TRBJ2-5,TRBV10-1,CASSESTGKETQYF,TGCGCCAGCAGTGAGTCTACAGGGAAGGAGACCCAGTACTTC
TRBD2,.,TRBJ2-1,TRBV2,CASSGGLAAYNEQFF,TGTGCCAGCAGTGGCGGACTAGCGGCCTACAATGAGCAGTTCTTC
TRBD1,.,TRBJ1-2,TRBV6-5,CASSLTPGQGGGYTF,TGTGCCAGCAGTCTGACACCGGGACAGGGGGGAGGCTACACCTTC
.,.,TRBJ2-5,TRBV2,CASIQGAGGPETQYF,TGTGCCAGCATACAAGGGGCAGGGGGGCCGGAGACCCAGTACTTC
.,.,TRBJ1-5,TRBV2,CASSGPLGGQPQHF,TGTGCCAGCAGTGGGCCCCTAGGTGGTCAGCCCCAGCATTTT
TRBD2,.,TRBJ2-7,TRBV18,CASSPRLAGDEQYF,TGTGCCAGCTCACCTCGACTAGCGGGAGACGAGCAGTACTTC
.,.,TRBJ2-1,TRBV5-1,CASSLALGRGSYNEQFF,TGCGCCAGCAGCTTGGCCTTAGGAAGGGGCTCCTACAATGAGCAGTTCTTC
TRBD1,few,TRBJ2-7,TRBV2,CASSYGQATYEQYF,TGTGCCAGCAGTTACGGACAGGCCACCTACGAGCAGTACTTC
.,.,TRBJ1-1,TRBV28,CASSSAGTGNTEAFF,TGTGCCAGCAGTTCCGCCGGGACCGGCAACACTGAAGCTTTCTTT
TRBD2,.,TRBJ2-1,TRBV11-2,CASSLVAGGGWDEQFF,TGTGCCAGCAGCTTAGTAGCGGGAGGAGGGTGGGATGAGCAGTTCTTC
.,.,TRBJ2-3,TRBV19,CASTLEGDGTDTQYF,TGTGCCAGTACTCTAGAAGGAGACGGCACAGATACGCAGTATTTT
TRBD1,.,TRBJ1-1,TRBV10-2,CASNKGTGLSMNTEAFF,TGCGCCAGCAATAAGGGGACAGGCCTTTCCATGAACACTGAAGCTTTCTTT
.,.,TRBJ2-1,TRBV5-1,CASSFGHNEQFF,TGCGCCAGCAGCTTCGGACACAATGAGCAGTTCTTC
.,.,TRBJ2-7,TRBV30,CAWARDSGSYEQYF,TGTGCCTGGGCCCGGGACTCGGGCTCCTACGAGCAGTACTTC
.,.,TRBJ2-2,TRBV5-4,CASSLAGGYRGELFF,TGTGCCAGCAGCTTGGCCGGAGGGTACCGGGGGGAGCTGTTTTTT
.,.,TRBJ1-6,TRBV4-2,CASSQDRGSNSPLHF,TGTGCCAGCAGCCAAGATCGAGGTAGTAATTCACCCCTCCACTTT
TRBD1,.,TRBJ1-4,TRBV7-9,CASSLAGTGGEKLFF,TGTGCCAGCAGCTTAGCCGGGACAGGGGGTGAAAAACTGTTTTTT
.,.,TRBJ1-3,TRBV18,CASSPPRGQYTIYF,TGTGCCAGCTCACCACCTCGGGGGCAGTACACCATATATTTT
TRBD2,few,TRBJ2-2,TRBV19,CASSLFSGRGAGELFF,TGTGCCAGTAGTCTCTTTAGCGGGAGAGGTGCCGGGGAGCTGTTTTTT
TRBD2,.,TRBJ2-5,TRBV28,CASSLGTSGSGRGRLGTQYF,TGTGCCAGCAGTCTGGGTACGAGCGGTTCCGGGCGGGGGAGACTTGGGACCCAGTACTTC
.,.,TRBJ2-6,TRBV19,CASSPQGLNSGANVLTF,TGTGCCAGTAGTCCCCAGGGACTTAACTCTGGGGCCAACGTCCTGACTTTC
.,.,TRBJ2-5,TRBV18,CASSPRLAEQETQYF,TGTGCCAGCTCACCACGCCTTGCGGAACAAGAGACCCAGTACTTC
TRBD2,.,TRBJ2-3,TRBV7-3,CASSSLAGGTDTQYF,TGTGCCAGCAGCTCACTAGCGGGAGGGACAGATACGCAGTATTTT
.,.,TRBJ1-1,TRBV4-1,CASSQLGQEAFF,TGCGCCAGCAGCCAACTTGGACAAGAAGCTTTCTTT
.,once,TRBJ1-3,TRBV6-5,CASSFTGYGNTIYF,TGTGCCAGCAGTTTTACAGGGTACGGAAACACCATATATTTT
.,.,TRBJ2-3,TRBV7-3,CASSLNPSTDTQYF,TGTGCCAGCAGCTTAAACCCCTCCACAGATACGCAGTATTTT
TRBD2,.,TRBJ2-1,TRBV7-9,CASSLLTSEHNEQFF,TGTGCCAGCAGCTTATTGACTAGCGAACACAATGAGCAGTTCTTC
.,.,TRBJ2-3,TRBV18,CASSYTTKMSGRGTDTQYF,TGTGCCAGCTCCTATACCACCAAAATGAGTGGTCGGGGAACAGATACGCAGTATTTT
.,.,TRBJ1-1,TRBV5-1,CASTPGWRNTEAFF,TGCGCCAGCACCCCGGGGTGGAGGAACACTGAAGCTTTCTTT
.,.,TRBJ2-7,TRBV28,CATGRNYEQYF,TGTGCCACAGGCAGGAACTACGAGCAGTACTTC
.,.,TRBJ1-2,TRBV11-2,CASSLVNYGYTF,TGTGCCAGCAGCTTAGTTAACTATGGCTACACCTTC
.,.,TRBJ1-1,TRBV6-5,CASSFRGRSKNTEAFF,TGTGCCAGCAGTTTCAGGGGACGATCAAAGAACACTGAAGCTTTCTTT
.,few,TRBJ2-7,TRBV14,CASSPTYYEQYF,TGTGCCAGCAGCCCCACTTATTACGAGCAGTACTTC
.,.,TRBJ2-7,TRBV5-1,CASSLATVSSYEQYF,TGCGCCAGCAGCTTGGCGACAGTGAGCTCCTACGAGCAGTACTTC
.,.,TRBJ2-3,TRBV29-1,CSVGPADGTQYF,TGCAGCGTTGGGCCGGCGGATGGTACGCAGTATTTT
TRBD1,.,TRBJ2-3,TRBV5-1,CASRTMTGAGTDTQYF,TGCGCCAGCAGAACTATGACAGGGGCTGGGACAGATACGCAGTATTTT
.,.,TRBJ2-1,TRBV23-1,CASSQSIENEQFF,TGCGCCAGCAGTCAATCGATTGAAAATGAGCAGTTCTTC
.,once,TRBJ2-7,TRBV11-2,CASSLTSSIYEQYF,TGTGCCAGCAGCTTAACGAGCTCGATCTACGAGCAGTACTTC
.,.,TRBJ1-1,TRBV5-1,CASSIPGSAANTEAFF,TGCGCCAGCAGTATACCCGGATCGGCGGCGAACACTGAAGCTTTCTTT
TRBD1,.,TRBJ1-4,TRBV2,CASSERQGGTTNEKLFF,TGTGCCAGCAGTGAGCGACAGGGGGGGACAACTAATGAAAAACTGTTTTTT
TRBD1,.,TRBJ1-1,TRBV6-5,CASSYSGQGATEAFF,TGTGCCAGCAGTTACTCCGGACAGGGGGCCACTGAAGCTTTCTTT
TRBD2,.,TRBJ2-1,TRBV6-6,CASSYSEREGPEQFF,TGTGCCAGCAGTTACTCGGAGCGGGAGGGCCCTGAGCAGTTCTTC
.,once,TRBJ2-1,TRBV5-5,CASSLENEQFF,TGTGCCAGCAGCTTGGAGAATGAGCAGTTCTTC
.,.,TRBJ2-4,TRBV29-1,CSVALDRTSKNIQYF,TGCAGCGTCGCCCTAGACAGGACGTCCAAAAACATTCAGTACTTC
TRBD2,.,TRBJ2-3,TRBV29-1,CSVDRAGTDTQYF,TGCAGCGTTGACAGAGCGGGAACAGATACGCAGTATTTT
TRBD2,.,TRBJ2-1,TRBV10-2,CASSERREGPYNEQFF,TGCGCCAGCAGTGAGAGGCGGGAGGGCCCCTACAATGAGCAGTTCTTC
.,.,TRBJ1-2,TRBV18,CASSHSYPNYGYTF,TGTGCCAGCTCACACTCTTATCCTAACTATGGCTACACCTTC
TRBD1,.,TRBJ2-4,TRBV6-6,CASSYSRTGAGYIQYF,TGTGCCAGCAGTTACTCAAGGACAGGGGCGGGATACATTCAGTACTTC
TRBD1,.,TRBJ1-1,TRBV19,CATRDRGLNTEAFF,TGTGCCACCCGGGACAGGGGTTTGAACACTGAAGCTTTCTTT
TRBD2,.,TRBJ2-1,TRBV5-1,CASSLDLAGIYNEQFF,TGCGCCAGCAGCTTGGACCTAGCGGGGATCTACAATGAGCAGTTCTTC
.,.,TRBJ2-7,TRBV29-1,CSVEDRRGFEQYF,TGCAGCGTTGAAGATAGGCGTGGGTTCGAGCAGTACTTC
.,.,TRBJ2-3,TRBV2,CASRQGRYLFGTDTQYF,TGTGCCAGCCGTCAAGGGAGGTATTTATTTGGCACAGATACGCAGTATTTT